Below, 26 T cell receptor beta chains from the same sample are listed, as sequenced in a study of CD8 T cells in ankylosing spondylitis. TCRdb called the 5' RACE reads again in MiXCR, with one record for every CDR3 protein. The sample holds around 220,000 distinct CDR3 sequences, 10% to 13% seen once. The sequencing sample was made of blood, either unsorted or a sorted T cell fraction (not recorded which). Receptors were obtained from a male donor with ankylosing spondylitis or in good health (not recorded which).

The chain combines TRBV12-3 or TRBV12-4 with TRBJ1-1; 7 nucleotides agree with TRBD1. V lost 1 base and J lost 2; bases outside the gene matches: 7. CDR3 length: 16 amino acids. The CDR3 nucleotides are TGTGCCAGCAGTTTAGTGGGGGCAGGGGGAAACACTGAAGCTTTCTTT. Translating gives CASSLVGAGGNTEAFF.

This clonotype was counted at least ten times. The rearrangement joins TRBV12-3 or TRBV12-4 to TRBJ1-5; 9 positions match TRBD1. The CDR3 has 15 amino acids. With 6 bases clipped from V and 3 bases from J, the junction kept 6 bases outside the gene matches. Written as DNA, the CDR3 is TGTGCCAGCAGCGCGGGACAGGGTGACAATCAGCCCCAGCATTTT. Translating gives CASSAGQGDNQPQHF.

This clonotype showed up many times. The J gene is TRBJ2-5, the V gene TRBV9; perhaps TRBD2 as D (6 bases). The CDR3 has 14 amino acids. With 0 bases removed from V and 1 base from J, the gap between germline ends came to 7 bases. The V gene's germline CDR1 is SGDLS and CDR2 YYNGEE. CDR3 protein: CASSVGTIQETQYF. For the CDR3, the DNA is TGTGCCAGCAGCGTAGGGACTATCCAAGAGACCCAGTACTTC.

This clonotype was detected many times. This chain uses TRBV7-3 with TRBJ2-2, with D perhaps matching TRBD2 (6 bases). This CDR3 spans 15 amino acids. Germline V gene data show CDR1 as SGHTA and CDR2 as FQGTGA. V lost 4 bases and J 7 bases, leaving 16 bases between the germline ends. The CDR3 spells CASSSRHSGSGELFF. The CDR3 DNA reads TGTGCCAGCAGCTCAAGGCATAGCGGTAGCGGGGAGCTGTTTTTT.

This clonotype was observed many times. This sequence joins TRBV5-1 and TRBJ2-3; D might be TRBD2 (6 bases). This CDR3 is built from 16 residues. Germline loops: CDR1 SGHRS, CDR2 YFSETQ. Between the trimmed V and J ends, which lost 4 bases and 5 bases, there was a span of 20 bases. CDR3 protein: CASSNRGGVGGDTQYF. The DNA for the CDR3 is TGCGCCAGCAGCAACCGCGGCGGTGTGGGAGGAGATACGCAGTATTTT. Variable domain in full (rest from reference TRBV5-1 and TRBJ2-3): KAGVTQTPRYLIKTRGQQVTLSCSPISGHRSVSWYQQTPGQGLQFLFEYFSETQRNKGNFPGRFSGRQFSNSRSEMNVSTLELGDSALYLCASSNRGGVGGDTQYFGPGTRLTVL.

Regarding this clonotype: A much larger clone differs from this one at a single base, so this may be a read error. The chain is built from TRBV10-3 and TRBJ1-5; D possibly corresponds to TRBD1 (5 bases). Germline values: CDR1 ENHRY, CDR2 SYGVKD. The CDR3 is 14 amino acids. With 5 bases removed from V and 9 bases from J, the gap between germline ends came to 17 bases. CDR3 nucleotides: TGTGCCATCAGTCCCGACAGCAAGAGTCGGCCCCAGCATTTT. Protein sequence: CAISPDSKSRPQHF.

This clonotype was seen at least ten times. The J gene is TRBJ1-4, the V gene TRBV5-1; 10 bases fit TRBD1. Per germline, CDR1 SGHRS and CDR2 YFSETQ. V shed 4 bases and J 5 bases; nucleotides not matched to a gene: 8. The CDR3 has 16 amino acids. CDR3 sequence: CASSVIPGQGNEKLFF. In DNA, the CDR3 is TGCGCCAGCAGCGTCATACCGGGACAGGGGAATGAAAAACTGTTTTTT.

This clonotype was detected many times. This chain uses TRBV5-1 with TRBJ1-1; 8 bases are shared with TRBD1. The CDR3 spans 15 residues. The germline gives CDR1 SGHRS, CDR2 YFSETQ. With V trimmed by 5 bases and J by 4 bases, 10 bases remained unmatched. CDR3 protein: CASSPLQGGSTEAFF. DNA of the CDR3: TGCGCCAGCAGTCCCCTACAGGGGGGGAGCACTGAAGCTTTCTTT.

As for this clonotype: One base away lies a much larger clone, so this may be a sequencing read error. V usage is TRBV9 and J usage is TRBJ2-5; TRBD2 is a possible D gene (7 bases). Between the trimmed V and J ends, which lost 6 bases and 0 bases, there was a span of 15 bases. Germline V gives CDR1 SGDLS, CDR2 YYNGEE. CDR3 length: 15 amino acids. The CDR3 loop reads CASTYREGHQETQYF. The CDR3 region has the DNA TGTGCCAGCACCTACAGGGAGGGGCACCAAGAGACCCAGTACTTC.

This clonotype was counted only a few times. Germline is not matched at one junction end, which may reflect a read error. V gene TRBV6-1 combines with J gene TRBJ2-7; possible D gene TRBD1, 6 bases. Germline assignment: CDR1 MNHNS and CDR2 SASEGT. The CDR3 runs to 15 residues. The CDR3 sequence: CASSLTGSLSHEQYF. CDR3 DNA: TGTGCCAGCAGCCTCACAGGGTCCCTCTCCCACGAGCAGTACTTC.

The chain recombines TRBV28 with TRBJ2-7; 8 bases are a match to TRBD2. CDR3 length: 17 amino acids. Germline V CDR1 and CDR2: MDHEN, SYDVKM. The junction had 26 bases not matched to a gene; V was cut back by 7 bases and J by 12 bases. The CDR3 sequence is CASIDGGEVQNKQSLYF. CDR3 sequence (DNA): TGTGCCAGCATCGACGGGGGGGAGGTCCAAAACAAACAGTCTCTGTACTTC. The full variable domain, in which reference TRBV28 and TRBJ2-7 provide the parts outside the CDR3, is DVKVTQSSRYLVKRTGEKVFLECVQDMDHENMFWYRQDPGLGLRLIYFSYDVKMKEKGDIPEGYSVSREKKERFSLILESASTNQTSMYLCASIDGGEVQNKQSLYFGPGTRLTVT.

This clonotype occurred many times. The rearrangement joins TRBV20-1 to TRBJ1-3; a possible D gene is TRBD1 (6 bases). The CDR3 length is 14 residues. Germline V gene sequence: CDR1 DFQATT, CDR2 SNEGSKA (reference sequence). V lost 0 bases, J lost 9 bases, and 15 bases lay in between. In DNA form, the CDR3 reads TGCAGTGCTAGAGAAGACAAAGAGGGGGGCACCATATATTTT. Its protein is CSAREDKEGGTIYF.

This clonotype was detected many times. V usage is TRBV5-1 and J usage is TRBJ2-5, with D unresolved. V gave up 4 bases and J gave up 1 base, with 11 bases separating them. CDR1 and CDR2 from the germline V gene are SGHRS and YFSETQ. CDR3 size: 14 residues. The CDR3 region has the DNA TGCGCCAGCAGCGTACAGTCACTCCAAGAGACCCAGTACTTC. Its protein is CASSVQSLQETQYF.

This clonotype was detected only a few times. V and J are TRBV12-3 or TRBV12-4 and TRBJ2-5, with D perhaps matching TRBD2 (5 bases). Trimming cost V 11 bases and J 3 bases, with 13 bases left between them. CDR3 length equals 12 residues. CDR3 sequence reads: CASGVAKETQYF. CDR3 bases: TGTGCCTCCGGGGTAGCAAAAGAGACCCAGTACTTC.

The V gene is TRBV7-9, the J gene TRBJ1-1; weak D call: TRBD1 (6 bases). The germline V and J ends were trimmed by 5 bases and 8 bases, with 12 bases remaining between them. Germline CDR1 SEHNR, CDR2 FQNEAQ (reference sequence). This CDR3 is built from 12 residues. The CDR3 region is CASSRWTDEAFF. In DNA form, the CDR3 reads TGTGCCAGCAGCCGGTGGACAGACGAAGCTTTCTTT.

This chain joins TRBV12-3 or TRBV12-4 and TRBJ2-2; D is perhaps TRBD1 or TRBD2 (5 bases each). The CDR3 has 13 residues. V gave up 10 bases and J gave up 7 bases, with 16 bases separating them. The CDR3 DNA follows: TGTGCCACTTGTGTGAGGGACGGCGGGGAGCTGTTTTTT. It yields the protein CATCVRDGGELFF.

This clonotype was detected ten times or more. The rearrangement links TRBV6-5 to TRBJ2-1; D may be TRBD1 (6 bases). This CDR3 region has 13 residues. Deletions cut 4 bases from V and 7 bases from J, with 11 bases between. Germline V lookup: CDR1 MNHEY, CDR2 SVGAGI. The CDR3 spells CASSWGLGNEQFF. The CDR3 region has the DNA TGTGCCAGCAGTTGGGGGCTGGGGAATGAGCAGTTCTTC.

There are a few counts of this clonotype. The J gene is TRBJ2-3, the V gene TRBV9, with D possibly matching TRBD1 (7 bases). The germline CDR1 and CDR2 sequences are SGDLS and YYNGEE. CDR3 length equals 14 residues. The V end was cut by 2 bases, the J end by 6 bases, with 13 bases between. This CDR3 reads CASSVRGAPDTQYF. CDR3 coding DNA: TGTGCCAGCAGCGTCAGGGGGGCCCCGGATACGCAGTATTTT.

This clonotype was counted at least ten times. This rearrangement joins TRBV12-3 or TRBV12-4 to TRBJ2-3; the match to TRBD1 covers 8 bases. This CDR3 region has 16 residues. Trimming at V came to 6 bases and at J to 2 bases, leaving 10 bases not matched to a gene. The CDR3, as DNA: TGTGCCAGCAGCGATGCACAGGGGGACCTCACAGATACGCAGTATTTT. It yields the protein CASSDAQGDLTDTQYF.

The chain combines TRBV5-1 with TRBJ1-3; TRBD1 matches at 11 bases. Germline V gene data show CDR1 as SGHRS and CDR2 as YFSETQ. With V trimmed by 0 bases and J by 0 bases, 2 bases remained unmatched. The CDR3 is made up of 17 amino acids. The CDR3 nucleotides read TGCGCCAGCAGCTTGGCCGGGACAGGGGGCTCTGGAAACACCATATATTTT. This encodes CASSLAGTGGSGNTIYF.

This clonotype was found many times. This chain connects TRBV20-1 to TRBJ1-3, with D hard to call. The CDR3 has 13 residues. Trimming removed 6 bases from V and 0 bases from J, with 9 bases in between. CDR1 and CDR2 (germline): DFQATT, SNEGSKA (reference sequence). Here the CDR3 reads CSAPDYSGNTIYF. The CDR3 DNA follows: TGCAGTGCCCCTGATTACTCTGGAAACACCATATATTTT.

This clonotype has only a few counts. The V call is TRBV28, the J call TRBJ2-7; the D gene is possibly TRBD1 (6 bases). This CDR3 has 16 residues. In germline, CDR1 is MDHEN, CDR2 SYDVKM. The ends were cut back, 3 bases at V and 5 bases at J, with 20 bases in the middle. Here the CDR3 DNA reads TGTGCCAGCAGTTTTGGTTGGGAACAGGGTAACGACGAGCAGTACTTC. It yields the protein CASSFGWEQGNDEQYF. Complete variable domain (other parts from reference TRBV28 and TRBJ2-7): DVKVTQSSRYLVKRTGEKVFLECVQDMDHENMFWYRQDPGLGLRLIYFSYDVKMKEKGDIPEGYSVSREKKERFSLILESASTNQTSMYLCASSFGWEQGNDEQYFGPGTRLTVT.

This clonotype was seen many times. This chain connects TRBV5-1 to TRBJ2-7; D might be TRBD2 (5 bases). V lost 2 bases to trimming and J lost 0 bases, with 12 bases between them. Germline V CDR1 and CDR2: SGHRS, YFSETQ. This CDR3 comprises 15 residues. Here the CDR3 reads CASSFAHRGSYEQYF. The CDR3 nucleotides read TGCGCCAGCAGCTTCGCCCATCGGGGCTCCTACGAGCAGTACTTC.

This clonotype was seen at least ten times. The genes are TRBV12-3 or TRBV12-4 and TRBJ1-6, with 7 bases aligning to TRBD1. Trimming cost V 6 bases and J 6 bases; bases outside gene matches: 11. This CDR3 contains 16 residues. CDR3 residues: CASSPTVRGTNSPLHF. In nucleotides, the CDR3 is TGTGCCAGCAGCCCCACCGTCAGGGGGACTAATTCACCCCTCCACTTT.

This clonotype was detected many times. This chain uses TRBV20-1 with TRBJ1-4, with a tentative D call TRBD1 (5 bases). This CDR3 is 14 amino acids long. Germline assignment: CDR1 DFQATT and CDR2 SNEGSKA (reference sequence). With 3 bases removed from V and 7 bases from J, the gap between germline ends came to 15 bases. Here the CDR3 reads CSASRGMVAEKLFF. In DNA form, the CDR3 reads TGCAGTGCTAGTCGGGGGATGGTAGCTGAAAAACTGTTTTTT.

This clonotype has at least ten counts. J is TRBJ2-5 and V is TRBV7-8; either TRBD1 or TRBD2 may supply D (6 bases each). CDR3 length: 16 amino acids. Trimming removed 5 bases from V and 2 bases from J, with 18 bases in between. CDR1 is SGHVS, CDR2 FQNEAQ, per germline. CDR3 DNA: TGTGCCAGCAGCAGAGTGGGGGGCGCTGAACAAGAGACCCAGTACTTC. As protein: CASSRVGGAEQETQYF.